One TCR beta chain is described in this entry. This clonotype turned up a few times. Its antigen is still unknown. No much larger clone is present one base from it, and per-base qualities are unavailable. The data stem from a study of regulatory T cells in long-lasting Graves disease (dated by TCRdb to about 2021). Concerning the study at large: Persistent Graves' disease was defined as persistently positive TSH receptor autoantibodies together with antithyroid drug treatment for over 5 years. Patients with persistent Graves' disease were compared with patients with newly diagnosed Graves' disease using TCR sequencing and RNA sequencing of peripheral blood. The study took place in China and was registered as a clinical trial. A total of around 35 samples underwent TCR sequencing: roughly 13 from persistent and around 20 from newly diagnosed Graves' disease patients. On average, persistent Graves' disease patients in the clinical cohort had been on antithyroid drugs for approximately ten years.

In light of the paper, this sample's time point label describes: persistent/refractory GD, antithyroid drugs over 5 years with positive TRAb. For both TCR sequencing and RNA sequencing, RNA was extracted from PBMCs in TRIzol. The diagnosis of Graves' disease followed American Thyroid Association guidelines. Patients were recruited from an endocrinology department in Xi'an, China. From each patient, approximately 9.9 milliliters of peripheral blood was collected into an EDTA anticoagulant tube. Ficoll Paque Plus density gradient separation was used to isolate PBMCs, and no further T cell sorting was performed. An Agilent 2100 Bioanalyzer and agarose gel were used to check RNA quality, while a NanoDrop 2000 measured RNA concentration. The investigation overall reported the following: Patients with persistent disease shared more public clonotypes (approximately 2,500) than newly diagnosed patients did (more than 900). Persistent Graves' disease patients showed lower TCR Shannon entropy and fewer highly expanded clones than newly diagnosed patients, suggesting clonal expansion. Sequencing and analysis were limited to the TCR beta chain. The authors noted that the small sample size was a limitation that may lower accuracy. Peripheral blood alone was examined, since thyroid tissue, which constituted the primary lesion, could not be accessed. Preferential use of TRBV28, TRBJ1-2 and TRBJ2-5 was observed in persistent disease, whereas TRBV20-1 and TRBJ2-1 were favored in newly diagnosed disease.

The receptor library was made with multiplex PCR. The data were produced on an Illumina HiSeq 4000. iRepertoire HTBI primers and Arm-PCR amplification of CDR3 regions were used to construct TCR beta libraries. PCR products were gel purified before sequencing. The paper's processing steps were these. A total of roughly 67 TRBV and 14 TRBJ segments were identified across samples and were used for gene usage analysis of CDR3 amino acid clonotypes. COPE and FqMerger were used to merge filtered high-quality paired reads into contigs. Contigs were aligned with BLAST to IMGT TRBV, TRBD and TRBJ reference genes, and CDR3 was defined per IMGT. Highly expanded clones were defined as clonotypes with a frequency above 0.1%. Repertoire diversity was measured by Shannon entropy, and V-J evenness by the Gini coefficient. Public clonotypes were defined as clonotypes shared by more than one individual. Clones were called with MiXCR by TCRdb after fastp trimmed the public reads at Q25, and only in-frame beta chains were retained. A single entry per CDR3 protein holds the most common genes and DNA from its merged rows. TCRdb's processing, not the authors', yielded these V and J calls. This sample gives about 290,000 distinct CDR3 sequences in total; 20% to 25% of them show up just once. Clones ranked in the top ten supply 56% of the sample.

Including cysteine and phenylalanine, the CDR3 has 12 amino acids. The only DNA kept is the CDR3, 36 bases in frame from the first base. The junction shows trimming of 5 bases on V and 4 bases on J, plus 8 bases between the germline ends. CDR1 and CDR2 are read off the germline V gene as SQVTM and ANQGSEA. The sequence came from a female donor with Graves disease. The rearrangement joined TRBV29-1 to TRBJ2-2, and possibly TRBD2, on 6 matching bases. The specimen comprised peripheral blood mononuclear cells (PBMCs), sampled when the disease was refractory, from a patient treated with antithyroid drugs. The DNA sequence follows: TGCAGCGTTCGGGGGAGCACCGGGGAGCTGTTTTTT. This translates into CSVRGSTGELFF.